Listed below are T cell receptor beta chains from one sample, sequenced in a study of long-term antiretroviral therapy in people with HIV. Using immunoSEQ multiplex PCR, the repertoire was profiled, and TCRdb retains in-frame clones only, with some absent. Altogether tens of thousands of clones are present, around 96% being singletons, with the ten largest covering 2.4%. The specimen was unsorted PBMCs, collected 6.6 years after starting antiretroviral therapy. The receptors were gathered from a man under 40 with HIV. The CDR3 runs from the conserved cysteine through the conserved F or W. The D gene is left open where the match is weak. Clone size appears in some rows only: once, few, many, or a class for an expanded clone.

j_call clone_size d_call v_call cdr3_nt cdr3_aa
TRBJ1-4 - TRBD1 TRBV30 TGTGCCTGGAGCCGGACAGGGGTCGGTGAAAAACTGTTTTTT CAWSRTGVGEKLFF
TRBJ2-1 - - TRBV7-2 TGTGCCAGCAGCTTATGGGGGGATCCCTACAATGAGCAGTTCTTC CASSLWGDPYNEQFF
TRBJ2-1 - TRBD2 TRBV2 TGTGCCAGCAGTCCCCCGGGGGGGATCAACAATGAGCAGTTCTTC CASSPPGGINNEQFF
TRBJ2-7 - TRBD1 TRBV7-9 TGTGCCAGCAGCTCCACAAGGACAGGGAAGTATCCGGCTTCCTACGAGCAGTACTTC CASSSTRTGKYPASYEQYF
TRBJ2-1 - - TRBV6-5 TGTGCCAGCAGTTACTCGGTTACTAGTTTGGGTGAGCAGTTCTTC CASSYSVTSLGEQFF
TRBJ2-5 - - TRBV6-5 TGTGCCACCCTATCAATCCAACGCGGGGAGACCCAGTACTTC CATLSIQRGETQYF
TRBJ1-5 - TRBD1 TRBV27 TGTGCCAGCAGCGCCAGGGGGGGAAATCAGCCCCAGCATTTT CASSARGGNQPQHF
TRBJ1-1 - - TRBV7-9 TGTGCCAGCAACCTCGGGGGTACTGAAGCTTTCTTT CASNLGGTEAFF
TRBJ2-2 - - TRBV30 TGTGCCTGGAGTGTACGAAGTACCGGGGAGCTGTTTTTT CAWSVRSTGELFF
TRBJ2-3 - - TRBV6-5 TGTGCCAGCAGTTATCGGGGGGCCATCGGCGCGCAGTATTTT CASSYRGAIGAQYF
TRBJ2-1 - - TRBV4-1 TGCGCCAGCAGCCAAGAGGTACTAACTTCCTACAATGAGCAGTTCTTC CASSQEVLTSYNEQFF
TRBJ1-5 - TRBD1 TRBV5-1 TGCGCAGCAGCTTGTCAGGGGACAGTCGAACATCAGCCCCAGCATTTT CAAACQGTVEHQPQHF
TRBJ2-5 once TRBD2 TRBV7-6 TGTGCCAGCAGCTCCAACCTGCTTAGACTAGCAAGGAAACAAGAGACCCAGTACTTC CASSSNLLRLARKQETQYF
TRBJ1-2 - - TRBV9 TGTGCCAGCAGCGGTGATGGCTACACCTTC CASSGDGYTF
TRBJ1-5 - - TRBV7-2 TGTGCCAGCAGCTCCTATAATCAGCCCCAGCATTTT CASSSYNQPQHF
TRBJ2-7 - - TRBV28 TGTGCCAGCAGTTTGTGGGAGTCAGTCCACGAGCAGTACTTC CASSLWESVHEQYF
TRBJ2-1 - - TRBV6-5 TGTGCCAGCAGCCCCTCCCGCTCCTACAATGAGCAGTTCTTC CASSPSRSYNEQFF
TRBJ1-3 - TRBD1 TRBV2 TGTGCCAGCAGTGAATCCCAACAGGGGATCTCTGGAAACACCATATATTTT CASSESQQGISGNTIYF
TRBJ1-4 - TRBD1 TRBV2 TGTGCCAGCAGCCGGACAGGGCCTAATGAAAAACTGTTTTTT CASSRTGPNEKLFF
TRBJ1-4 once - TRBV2 TGTGCCAGCAGACCGGGTCCTAATGAAAAACTGTTTTTT CASRPGPNEKLFF